The 17 T cell receptor beta chains in this list originate from one sample, sequenced in a study of monozygotic twins with inflammatory bowel disease. TCRdb re-called the 5' RACE reads, yielding one record per CDR3 amino acid sequence without DNA. In all, the sample yields 45,000 or so distinct CDR3 sequences. Input material: blood. The receptors derive from a human donor with ulcerative colitis or Crohn's disease, or a healthy co-twin of an affected twin (not recorded which).

The genes are TRBV5-6 and TRBJ2-1; TCRdb gives TRBD1 as the D gene, but with no DNA this cannot be confirmed. CDR1 is SGHDT, CDR2 YYEEEE, per germline. The CDR3 sequence is 15 residues long. The CDR3 sequence: CASTLGGVGYNEQFF. The whole variable domain, remainder taken from reference TRBV5-6 and TRBJ2-1, is DAGVTQSPTHLIKTRGQQVTLRCSPKSGHDTVSWYQQALGQGPQFIFQYYEEEERQRGNFPDRFSGHQFPNYSSELNVNALLLGDSALYLCASTLGGVGYNEQFFGPGTRLTVL.

This sequence joins TRBV4-1 and TRBJ2-3. The CDR3 is 13 amino acids. CDR1 MGHRA and CDR2 YSYEKL come from the germline V gene. CDR3 loop: CASSQGLTDTQYF.

The rearrangement joins TRBV3-1 to TRBJ1-2. The V gene's germline CDR1 is LGHDT and CDR2 YNNKEL (reference sequence). The CDR3 has 14 residues. CDR3 sequence reads: CASSLGVWDYGYTF.

V usage is TRBV10-3 and J usage is TRBJ2-1; without DNA, the TCRdb call of TRBD2 cannot be checked. This CDR3 contains 13 residues. Germline CDR1 is ENHRY and CDR2 is SYGVKD. CDR3 loop: CAILAGAYNEQFF.

This chain uses TRBV7-2 with TRBJ1-1; TCRdb proposes TRBD1, but this gene call is untestable without DNA. The germline V gene has CDR1 SGHTA and CDR2 FQGNSA. The CDR3 contains 13 residues. The CDR3: CASSLAGATEAFF.

The chain joins TRBV5-1 to TRBJ2-5; the TRBD2 assignment by TCRdb is unverifiable without DNA. There are 16 residues in the CDR3. Germline assignment: CDR1 SGHRS and CDR2 YFSETQ. CDR3: CASSLGLAGGPETQYF.

The chain combines TRBV4-1 with TRBJ1-2. The CDR3 length is 13 residues. Germline assignment: CDR1 MGHRA and CDR2 YSYEKL. CDR3 sequence: CASRLGLDYGYTF.

V gene TRBV7-2 combines with J gene TRBJ2-1; the TCRdb D gene call, TRBD2, has no DNA to confirm it. There are 15 residues in the CDR3. Germline-derived CDR1 and CDR2 are SGHTA and FQGNSA. The CDR3 sequence: CASSSRLAGVNEQFF. Combining the CDR3 with reference TRBV7-2 and TRBJ2-1 gives the whole variable domain GAGVSQSPSNKVTEKGKDVELRCDPISGHTALYWYRQSLGQGLEFLIYFQGNSAPDKSGLPSDRFSAERTGGSVSTLTIQRTQQEDSAVYLCASSSRLAGVNEQFFGPGTRLTVL.

The CDR3 reads CASSQSGQGAGEQYF. The gene calls are TRBV28 and TRBJ2-7; lacking DNA, the TRBD1 call made by TCRdb goes unchecked. CDR1 is MDHEN and CDR2 is SYDVKM in the germline V gene. The CDR3 is 15 amino acids.

V is TRBV5-4 and J is TRBJ1-2. This CDR3 region has 12 residues. Germline V CDR1 and CDR2: SGHNT, YYREEE (reference sequence). CDR3 loop: CASSSDGYGYTF.

The chain uses TRBV4-2 and TRBJ1-5. The V gene's germline CDR1 is LGHNA and CDR2 YNFKEQ. The CDR3 is 14 amino acids. The CDR3: CASSSNLAYQPQHF.

The V gene is TRBV2, the J gene TRBJ2-4; there is no DNA to check the TCRdb D call of TRBD1. Germline-derived CDR1 and CDR2 are SNHLY and FYNNEI. This CDR3 comprises 18 residues. This chain's CDR3 is CARMTGELRPDRGNIQYF.

The chain combines TRBV27 with TRBJ1-5; TCRdb returns TRBD1, unconfirmable since there is no DNA. CDR3 length equals 18 residues. Germline-derived CDR1 and CDR2 are MNHEY and SMNVEV (reference sequence). The CDR3 here is CASSPAGTGGANNQPQHF.

This CDR3 is CASSSGQGYGYTF. The V gene is TRBV5-1, the J gene TRBJ1-2; with no DNA, the TCRdb D assignment of TRBD1 cannot be verified. The germline V gene has CDR1 SGHRS and CDR2 YFSETQ. The CDR3 contains 13 residues.

The chain is built from TRBV6-5 and TRBJ1-1. The CDR3 is 12 amino acids. CDR1 MNHEY and CDR2 SVGAGI come from the germline V gene. This chain's CDR3 is CASRPEGTEAFF.

This sequence joins TRBV29-1 and TRBJ2-1. Germline V gene lookup returns CDR1 SQVTM and CDR2 ANQGSEA. This CDR3 contains 16 residues. The chain's CDR3 is CSVEESSRQSWSEQFF.

V gene TRBV3-1 combines with J gene TRBJ2-4. Germline CDR1 is LGHDT and CDR2 is YNNKEL (reference sequence). CDR3 length: 14 residues. CDR3 protein: CASSPSLAKNMQYF.